This TCR beta chain was found in a study of blood T cell repertoires in COVID-19. Study context: Acute-phase and convalescent COVID-19 samples originated in the United States, Italy and Spain. Sample material is recorded as cDNA or gDNA derived from T cells, B-cell-depleted T cells, or PBMCs.

Authors' methods: The authors estimated nucleated cell counts from reference gene primer amplification. Sequencing used immunoSEQ multiplex PCR; TCRdb keeps in-frame clones, though not all of them. Clone size and V and J calls were adopted from that table, with D and trimming inferred from the DNA. The sample shows approximately 62,000 clones, roughly 72% of them seen only once. Material for sequencing was peripheral blood. The TCR comes from a woman aged 45-59 years with active or convalescent COVID-19.

CDR3 amino acids: CASGLGTSDEQYF. CDR3 DNA sequence: TGTGCTAGTGGTTTGGGGACTAGCGACGAGCAGTACTTC. V is TRBV12-5 and J is TRBJ2-7; 9 nucleotides match TRBD2. The germline CDR1 and CDR2 sequences are LGHNT and FRNRAP. The CDR3 runs 13 residues. V was clipped by 1 base and J by 5 bases; unmatched bases: 0.